This entry concerns a single T cell receptor beta chain. The method was immunoSEQ multiplex PCR; TCRdb's version includes in-frame clones alone and lacks a portion of them. This table has roughly 450,000 clones, around nine tenths appearing once. The sample comes from a study of Ad26.COV2.S vaccination and SARS-CoV-2 variants. Indicated treatment: 15 to 20 received Ad26.COV2.S at low or high dose, single or two shots; a few received placebo; per-sample allocation not given. Day 63 following the first vaccine or placebo injection was when the samples were taken. With 6 bases clipped from V and 4 bases from J, the junction kept 13 bases outside the gene matches. The germline V gene encodes CDR1 SGHVS and CDR2 FNYEAQ. The CDR3 contains 17 residues.

The receptor comes from a person between 18 and 65 years old who received the Ad26.COV2.S COVID-19 vaccine or a placebo. This chain links TRBV7-6 with TRBJ2-7; 12 nucleotides match TRBD2. This specimen was peripheral blood, taken in a trial of Ad26.COV2.S vaccine versus placebo. CDR3 in amino acids: CASSQGLAGGLGYEQYF. In nucleotides, the CDR3 is TGTGCCAGCAGTCAAGGCCTAGCGGGAGGGTTGGGTTACGAGCAGTACTTC.